This record concerns one T cell receptor beta chain sequence. Its antigen is as yet unknown. The junction departs from germline at one end; a sequencing error may be responsible. The data were obtained in a study of lung T cells in sarcoidosis with Löfgren's syndrome. CDR1 and CDR2 (germline): DFQATT, SNEGSKA (reference sequence). This CDR3 spans 12 amino acids. One entry per CDR3 protein, called by TCRdb with MiXCR from the reads. The data show about 2,900 distinct CDR3 sequences, 27% seen once. Study results and caveats: Paired TRAV12-1/TRBV2 TCRs showed CDR3 homology and preferential pairing.

The chain combines TRBV20-1 with TRBJ2-7; TRBD1 might be the D (6 bases). The clonotype was recovered from a human donor with sarcoidosis (Löfgren's syndrome or another form), or a control subject (not recorded which). Input material: CD4+ T cells from bronchoalveolar lavage. DNA of the CDR3: TGCAGTGGGGACAAGAGCTTCTACGAGCAATACTTC. Amino acids: CSGDKSFYEQYF.